A single sample is the source of the 28 T cell receptor beta chains below, sequenced in a study of blood T cells in healthy people across ages. Next came a second PCR, run for roughly 6 to 11 cycles, which used a sample-barcoded 5' primer along with a J-beta primer mix. TCRdb called the 5' RACE reads again in MiXCR, with one record for every CDR3 protein. The table includes 1.5 million to 2 million distinct CDR3 sequences, roughly 50% detected once. Sequenced material: blood. The receptor set was obtained from a woman aged 35 to 49 in good health.

This clonotype has just a few counts. The rearrangement joins TRBV7-9 to TRBJ1-1; D is uncertain. This CDR3 region has 15 residues. The V gene lost 3 bases and the J gene lost 0 bases, with 11 bases spanning the gap. From germline, CDR1 is SEHNR and CDR2 FQNEAQ (reference sequence). CDR3 sequence (DNA): TGTGCCAGCAGCTTCAGCCAGACTATGAACACTGAAGCTTTCTTT. This encodes CASSFSQTMNTEAFF.

Notes on this clonotype: A much larger clonotype is one base distant, so this may be a read error. The chain combines TRBV20-1 with TRBJ2-5; possible D gene TRBD2, 6 bases. The DNA end lines up better with TRBJ2-4; the J call may be wrong. The CDR3 has 13 amino acids. The germline gives CDR1 DFQATT, CDR2 SNEGSKA (reference sequence). The CDR3 region is CSANQGSGDIQYF. As DNA, the CDR3 is TGCAGTGCCAACCAGGGTTCGGGAGACATTCAGTACTTC.

This clonotype was seen once. The chain has TRBV6-2 or TRBV6-3 and TRBJ2-5; 14 bases are shared with TRBD2. Germline V lookup: CDR1 MNHEY, CDR2 SVGEGT. V shed 1 base and J 0 bases; nucleotides not matched to a gene: 7. The length of the CDR3 is 19 residues. The CDR3 region has the DNA TGTGCCAGCAGTTACTATCCGGGACTAGCGGGGGCCAACCAAGAGACCCAGTACTTC. Amino acid sequence: CASSYYPGLAGANQETQYF.

This clonotype was seen only once. The chain joins TRBV7-2 to TRBJ2-7, with 10 bases matching TRBD2. Germline trimming cut 5 bases from V and 7 bases from J; bases unmatched to any gene: 11. The CDR3 loop spans 15 amino acids. CDR1 and CDR2 (germline): SGHTA, FQGNSA. The CDR3 spells CASSPLAGPVGEQYF. CDR3 DNA sequence: TGTGCCAGCAGCCCACTAGCGGGGCCGGTAGGTGAGCAGTACTTC.

The chain uses TRBV15 and TRBJ2-3; maybe TRBD2 (7 bases). The CDR3 covers 17 residues. Germline CDR1 is LNHNV and CDR2 is YYDKDF (reference sequence). Trimming took 0 bases from V and 4 from J, leaving 17 bases between them. Here the CDR3 DNA reads TGTGCCACCAGCAGAGATAATGGGGGGGGCCTAGCAGATACGCAGTATTTT. Protein: CATSRDNGGGLADTQYF.

For this clonotype: This clone may be a read error of a much larger clone one base away. The chain links TRBV6-1 to TRBJ2-5, with 12 nucleotides matching TRBD1. The end of the DNA fits TRBJ2-7 better, so the J call may be wrong. CDR3 length: 14 amino acids. Germline V gene data show CDR1 as MNHNS and CDR2 as SASEGT. The CDR3 DNA reads TGTGCCAGCAGCACCGGGACAGGGGGCTTCGAGCAGTACTTC. It encodes CASSTGTGGFEQYF.

CDR3 region: CSARKGTGLNEQFF. The CDR3 DNA is TGCAGTGCTAGGAAGGGAACGGGACTCAATGAGCAGTTCTTC. V usage is TRBV20-1 and J usage is TRBJ2-1; D perhaps matches TRBD2 (6 bases). The V and J ends lost 3 bases and 6 bases respectively, with 15 bases between them. Per the germline V gene, CDR1 is DFQATT and CDR2 is SNEGSKA (reference sequence). The CDR3 totals 14 residues.

The count of this clonotype is one. The genes are TRBV7-3 and TRBJ2-1, with 7 bases that match TRBD1. The V gene end was trimmed by 5 bases and the J gene end by 10 bases; junction bases not matched to a gene: 8. This CDR3 comprises 13 residues. Germline values: CDR1 SGHTA, CDR2 FQGTGA. The CDR3 loop is CASSLGQEREQFF. DNA of the CDR3: TGTGCCAGCAGCCTCGGACAGGAACGCGAGCAGTTCTTC.

This clonotype was seen once. The chain carries TRBV24-1 and TRBJ2-3; 10 nucleotides align to TRBD1. This CDR3 is 17 amino acids long. The germline CDR1 and CDR2 sequences are KGHDR and SFDVKD. V trimming: 5 bases; J trimming: 2 bases; junction bases outside the gene matches: 9. The CDR3 loop is CATSGGAGQGFTDTQYF. Written as DNA, the CDR3 is TGTGCCACCAGTGGGGGGGCGGGACAGGGGTTCACAGATACGCAGTATTTT.

The chain couples TRBV15 to TRBJ2-5; D possibly corresponds to TRBD1 (5 bases). Germline V gene lookup returns CDR1 LNHNV and CDR2 YYDKDF (reference sequence). With 3 bases removed from V and 4 bases from J, the gap between germline ends came to 9 bases. The CDR3 covers 13 residues. For the CDR3, the DNA is TGTGCCACCAGCAGGGACACGGCAGAGACCCAGTACTTC. It translates to CATSRDTAETQYF.

This clonotype came up a few times. V is TRBV7-2 and J is TRBJ2-3; a possible D gene is TRBD2 (6 bases). V lost 5 bases and J lost 5, with 14 bases in between. This CDR3 comprises 14 residues. CDR1 is SGHTA, CDR2 FQGNSA, per germline. CDR3 nucleotides: TGTGCCAGCAGCGATCCGGGACTGAAAGATACGCAGTATTTT. Protein sequence: CASSDPGLKDTQYF.

The chain uses TRBV6-5 and TRBJ1-1, with D uncertain. The CDR3 contains 12 residues. V was clipped by 6 bases and J by 1 base, with 6 bases between them. Germline CDR1 reads MNHEY; CDR2 reads SVGAGI. CDR3 in amino acids: CASRETNTEAFF. The CDR3 DNA sequence: TGTGCCAGCAGGGAAACGAACACTGAAGCTTTCTTT.

This rearrangement joins TRBV7-9 to TRBJ2-7; D is perhaps TRBD1 (6 bases). CDR1 SEHNR and CDR2 FQNEAQ come from the germline V gene (reference sequence). The CDR3 has 14 residues. Trimming took off 5 bases at V and 3 bases at J, with 14 bases between the two ends. In DNA, the CDR3 is TGTGCCAGCAGCGGTCGACAGGTATACTACGAGCAGTACTTC. It specifies CASSGRQVYYEQYF.

This rearrangement joins TRBV7-2 to TRBJ2-1; 7 nucleotides agree with TRBD1. V trimming: 6 bases; J trimming: 6 bases; junction bases outside the gene matches: 11. The V gene's germline CDR1 is SGHTA and CDR2 FQGNSA. The CDR3 covers 15 residues. The CDR3 DNA follows: TGTGCCAGCAGACAAGGGGCCCAGGGGGTCAATGAGCAGTTCTTC. Translating gives CASRQGAQGVNEQFF.

J is TRBJ1-2 and V is TRBV4-2; D is perhaps TRBD1 (6 bases). Between the trimmed V and J ends, which lost 0 bases and 4 bases, there was a span of 12 bases. In germline, CDR1 is LGHNA, CDR2 YNFKEQ. The length of the CDR3 is 15 residues. CDR3 protein: CASSQDRGLSYGYTF. The CDR3 DNA sequence: TGTGCCAGCAGCCAAGACAGGGGACTTTCCTATGGCTACACCTTC.

CDR3 amino acids: CASSSKRVPSSPLHF. CDR3 DNA sequence: TGTGCCAGCAGTTCTAAGAGAGTTCCCTCATCACCCCTCCACTTT. The chain combines TRBV11-2 with TRBJ1-6; D unclear. CDR3 length: 15 amino acids. Germline assignment: CDR1 SGHAT and CDR2 FQNNGV. The ends were cut back, 6 bases at V and 10 bases at J, with 19 bases in the middle.

This clonotype was picked up a small number of times. This chain uses TRBV7-2 with TRBJ1-5; D unclear. V was shortened by 2 bases and J by 7 bases, with 15 bases between the two germline ends. This CDR3 has 15 amino acids. Germline V gives CDR1 SGHTA, CDR2 FQGNSA. The CDR3 region is CASSLLARLDQPQHF. The CDR3 coding sequence is TGTGCCAGCAGCTTATTAGCGCGGTTGGACCAGCCCCAGCATTTT.

The gene calls are TRBV12-3 or TRBV12-4 and TRBJ1-1; D perhaps matches TRBD1 (5 bases). V was pared by 7 bases and J by 10 bases, with 19 bases between. This CDR3 is built from 13 residues. CDR3 nucleotide sequence: TGTGCCAGCACACACCCGGGACTTCAAAGAGCTTTCTTT. Translation: CASTHPGLQRAFF.

The V call is TRBV7-9, the J call TRBJ1-6; 7 bases are shared with TRBD1. This CDR3 region has 15 residues. CDR1 and CDR2 from the germline V gene are SEHNR and FQNEAQ (reference sequence). The junction had 6 bases not matched to a gene; V was cut back by 2 bases and J by 8 bases. The CDR3 protein is CASSLIRDRDSPLHF. In nucleotides, the CDR3 is TGTGCCAGCAGCTTAATCCGAGACAGGGATTCACCCCTCCACTTT.

This rearrangement joins TRBV7-2 to TRBJ1-6; 11 nucleotides line up with TRBD1. This CDR3 is built from 16 residues. Unmatched junction bases numbered 11, after V lost 3 bases and J lost 13 bases. Germline values: CDR1 SGHTA, CDR2 FQGNSA. The CDR3 protein is CASSLTGTGGVGPLHF. The CDR3 nucleotides read TGTGCCAGCAGCTTGACCGGGACAGGGGGAGTGGGGCCCCTCCACTTT.

The chain links TRBV6-2 or TRBV6-3 to TRBJ2-5, with D perhaps given as TRBD1 or TRBD2 (5 bases each). The J call may not be correct, given that the DNA end is closer to TRBJ2-7. The CDR3 consists of 22 residues. Germline V gene data show CDR1 as MNHEY and CDR2 as SVGEGT. The CDR3 DNA reads TGTGCCAGCAGTTACTCGAAATTGGCGGTGGAAATCGGGACGCCCCTGACCTACGAGCAGTACTTC. This sequence encodes CASSYSKLAVEIGTPLTYEQYF.

J is TRBJ2-7 and V is TRBV20-1, with a tentative D call TRBD1 (6 bases). CDR3 length equals 12 residues. Per germline, CDR1 DFQATT and CDR2 SNEGSKA (reference sequence). V gave up 6 bases and J gave up 0 bases, with 9 bases separating them. The CDR3 DNA reads as TGCAGTGCGTGGACAGACTCCTACGAGCAGTACTTC. It codes for CSAWTDSYEQYF.

The chain recombines TRBV29-1 with TRBJ2-3; D gene ambiguous. The CDR3 runs 12 residues. V lost 2 bases to trimming and J lost 1 base, with 4 bases between them. CDR1 SQVTM and CDR2 ANQGSEA come from the germline V gene. CDR3 DNA sequence: TGCAGCGTTGAACATGGCACAGATACGCAGTATTTT. This translates into CSVEHGTDTQYF.

This clonotype was counted a few times. J is TRBJ2-3 and V is TRBV5-1; 11 bases are a match to TRBD2. J lost 6 bases, V lost 4 bases, and 10 bases had no gene match. This CDR3 is built from 16 residues. Germline V lookup: CDR1 SGHRS, CDR2 YFSETQ. The CDR3 DNA follows: TGCGCCAGCAGCCCGGGGGGACTAGCGGAGCTCGATACGCAGTATTTT. This gives the protein CASSPGGLAELDTQYF.

There are many counts of this clonotype. The chain joins TRBV29-1 to TRBJ2-1, with D possibly TRBD2 on 6 matching bases. Germline V gene sequence: CDR1 SQVTM, CDR2 ANQGSEA. The CDR3 is 13 residues long. V was shortened by 5 bases and J by 4 bases, with 12 bases between the two germline ends. CDR3 DNA: TGCAGCGTTCTCGGGGGTAGTTACAATGAGCAGTTCTTC. It encodes CSVLGGSYNEQFF.

The chain couples TRBV10-3 to TRBJ1-2; tentative D call: TRBD1 (6 bases). The ends were cut back, 6 bases at V and 4 bases at J, with 30 bases in the middle. Germline CDR1 and CDR2: ENHRY and SYGVKD. This CDR3 has 19 residues. CDR3 DNA: TGTGCCATCAGGGAACCGGTGCCAGGATCCCTAGGGGGGATCTATGGCTACACCTTC. Protein: CAIREPVPGSLGGIYGYTF.

J is TRBJ1-2 and V is TRBV7-9; tentatively, D is TRBD1 (6 bases). V was pared by 2 bases and J by 2 bases, with 12 bases between. The germline CDR1 and CDR2 sequences are SEHNR and FQNEAQ (reference sequence). The CDR3 runs 15 residues. The CDR3 spells CASSLPGGLNYGYTF. DNA of the CDR3: TGTGCCAGCAGCTTACCCGGGGGCCTGAACTATGGCTACACCTTC.

This chain uses TRBV7-2 with TRBJ2-7, with 10 bases identical to TRBD2. This CDR3 region has 13 residues. Looked up from germline, CDR1 is SGHTA and CDR2 is FQGNSA. Trimming removed 5 bases from V and 5 bases from J; junction bases left unmatched: 3. This CDR3 reads CASSPGTSDEQYF. CDR3 nucleotides: TGTGCCAGCAGCCCAGGGACTAGCGACGAGCAGTACTTC.